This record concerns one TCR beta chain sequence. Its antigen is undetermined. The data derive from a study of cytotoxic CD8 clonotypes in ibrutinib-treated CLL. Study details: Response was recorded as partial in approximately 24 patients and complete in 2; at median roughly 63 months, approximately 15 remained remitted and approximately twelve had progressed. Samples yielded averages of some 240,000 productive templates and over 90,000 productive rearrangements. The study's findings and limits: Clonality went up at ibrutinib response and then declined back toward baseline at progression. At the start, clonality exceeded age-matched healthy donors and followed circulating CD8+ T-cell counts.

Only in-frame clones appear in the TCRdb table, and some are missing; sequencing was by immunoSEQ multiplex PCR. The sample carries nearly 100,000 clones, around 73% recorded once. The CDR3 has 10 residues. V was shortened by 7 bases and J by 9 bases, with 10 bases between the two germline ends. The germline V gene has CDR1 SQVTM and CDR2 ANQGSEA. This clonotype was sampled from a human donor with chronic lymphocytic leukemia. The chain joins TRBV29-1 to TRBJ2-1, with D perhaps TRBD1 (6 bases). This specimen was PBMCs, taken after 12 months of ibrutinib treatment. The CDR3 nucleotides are TGCAGCGCCCAGACAGGTGAGCAGTTCTTC. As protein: CSAQTGEQFF.